The TCR beta chain under discussion was sequenced for a study of a mutant IDH1 vaccine in newly diagnosed glioma. Overall study context: Treated individuals were about 60% male and roughly 38% female, averaging 40.4 years of age.

Time point specified: baseline, week 1 (first vaccination visit). Regarding treatment: pre-vaccination baseline after standard-of-care therapy. In every donor, the tumor was a new WHO grade 3 or 4 IDH1-mutant, ATRX-lost astrocytoma. Some clones are missing from TCRdb's copy, which holds only in-frame ones; the method was immunoSEQ multiplex PCR. This sample has fewer than 20,000 clones; 70% to 80% occur once, and the top ten carry about 9%. Whole-study results and caveats: Pseudoprogression appears to have had no connection to changes in top peripheral T cell clonotypes.

This CDR3 is 15 amino acids long. V gave up 4 bases and J gave up 9 bases; unmatched junction bases: 12. CDR1 is SGHTS and CDR2 is YDEGEE in the germline V gene. In the case of this clone: Its antigen is still unknown.

The sequencing here drew on PBMCs, taken from a glioma patient treated with radiotherapy, temozolomide or both. The clonotype comes from a man aged 40-50 years with glioma. The V gene is TRBV5-8, the J gene TRBJ2-2; 7 bases are shared with TRBD1. This CDR3 reads CASSLRTGEHRELFF. The CDR3, as DNA: TGTGCCAGCAGCCTTCGGACAGGTGAACACCGGGAGCTGTTTTTT.